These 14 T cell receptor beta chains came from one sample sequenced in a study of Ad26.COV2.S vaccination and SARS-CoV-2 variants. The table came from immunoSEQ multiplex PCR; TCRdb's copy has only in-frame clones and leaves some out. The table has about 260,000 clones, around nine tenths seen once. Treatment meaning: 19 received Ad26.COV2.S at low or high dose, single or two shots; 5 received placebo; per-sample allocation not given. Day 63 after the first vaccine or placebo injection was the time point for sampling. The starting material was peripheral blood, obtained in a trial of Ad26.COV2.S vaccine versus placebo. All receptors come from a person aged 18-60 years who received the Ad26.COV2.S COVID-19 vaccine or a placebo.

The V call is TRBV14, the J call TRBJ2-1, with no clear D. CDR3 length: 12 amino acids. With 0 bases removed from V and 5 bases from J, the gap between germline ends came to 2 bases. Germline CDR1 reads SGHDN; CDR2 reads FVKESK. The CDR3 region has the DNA TGTGCCAGCAGCCAAGACGACAATGAGCAGTTCTTC. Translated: CASSQDDNEQFF. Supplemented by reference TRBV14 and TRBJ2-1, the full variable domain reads EAGVTQFPSHSVIEKGQTVTLRCDPISGHDNLYWYRRVMGKEIKFLLHFVKESKQDESGMPNNRFLAERTGGTYSTLKVQPAELEDSGVYFCASSQDDNEQFFGPGTRLTVL.

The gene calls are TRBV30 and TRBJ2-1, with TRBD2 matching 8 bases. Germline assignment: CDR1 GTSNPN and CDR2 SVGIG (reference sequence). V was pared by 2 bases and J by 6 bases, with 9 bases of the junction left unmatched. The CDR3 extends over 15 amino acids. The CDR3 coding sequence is TGTGCCTGGAGTAGTTGGACTAGCCGCCCCAATGAGCAGTTCTTC. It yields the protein CAWSSWTSRPNEQFF.

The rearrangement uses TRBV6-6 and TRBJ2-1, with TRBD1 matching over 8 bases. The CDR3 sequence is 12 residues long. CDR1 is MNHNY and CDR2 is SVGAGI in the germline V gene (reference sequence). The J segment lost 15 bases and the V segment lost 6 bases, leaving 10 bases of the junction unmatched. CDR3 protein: CASRSGQGRRFF. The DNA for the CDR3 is TGTGCCAGCAGATCAGGACAGGGAAGGCGGTTCTTC.

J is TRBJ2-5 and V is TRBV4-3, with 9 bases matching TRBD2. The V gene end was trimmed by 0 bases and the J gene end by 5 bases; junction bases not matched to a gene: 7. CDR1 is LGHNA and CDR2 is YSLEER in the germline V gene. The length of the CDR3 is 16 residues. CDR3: CASSQDSGSGGETQYF. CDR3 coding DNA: TGCGCCAGCAGCCAAGATAGCGGGAGCGGCGGGGAGACCCAGTACTTC.

CDR3 loop: CASSFGEGYNEQFF. CDR3 coding DNA: TGTGCCAGCAGTTTTGGGGAGGGTTACAATGAGCAGTTCTTC. The chain is built from TRBV27 and TRBJ2-1; 7 bases match TRBD2. The CDR3 has 14 amino acids. Germline CDR1 and CDR2: MNHEY and SMNVEV (reference sequence). The trim removed 3 bases at V and 4 bases at J, leaving 3 bases unmatched.

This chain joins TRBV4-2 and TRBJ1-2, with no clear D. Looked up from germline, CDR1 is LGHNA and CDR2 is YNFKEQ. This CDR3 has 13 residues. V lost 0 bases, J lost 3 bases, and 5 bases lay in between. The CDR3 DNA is TGTGCCAGCAGCCAAGACAGCTACTATGGCTACACCTTC. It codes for CASSQDSYYGYTF.

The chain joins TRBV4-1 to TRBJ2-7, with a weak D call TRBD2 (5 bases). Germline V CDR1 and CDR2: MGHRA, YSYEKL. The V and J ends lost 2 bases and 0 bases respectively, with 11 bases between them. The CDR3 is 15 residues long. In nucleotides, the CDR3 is TGCGCCAGCAGCCAAAGTCTAGCAAGCTCCTACGAGCAGTACGTC. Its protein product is CASSQSLASSYEQYV.

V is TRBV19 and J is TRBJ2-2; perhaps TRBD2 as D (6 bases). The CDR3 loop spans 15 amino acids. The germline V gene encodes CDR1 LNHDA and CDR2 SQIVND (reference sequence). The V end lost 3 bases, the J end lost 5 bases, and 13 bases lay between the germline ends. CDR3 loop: CASSIGGGMTGELFF. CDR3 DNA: TGTGCCAGTAGTATTGGTGGAGGGATGACCGGGGAGCTGTTTTTT.

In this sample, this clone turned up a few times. In nucleotides, the CDR3 is TGTGCCAGCTACCCCTCGGTAGGGGTCGACACCGGGGAGCTGTTTTTT. This gives the protein CASYPSVGVDTGELFF. V is TRBV2 and J is TRBJ2-2, with TRBD1 as a possible D gene (5 bases). Germline CDR1 is SNHLY and CDR2 is FYNNEI. The CDR3 extends over 16 amino acids. V gave up 8 bases and J gave up 3 bases, with 19 bases separating them.

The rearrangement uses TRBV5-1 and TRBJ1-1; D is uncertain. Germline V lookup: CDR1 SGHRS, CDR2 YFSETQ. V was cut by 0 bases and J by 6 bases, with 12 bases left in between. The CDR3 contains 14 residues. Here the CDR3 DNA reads TGCGCCAGCAGCTTGGAGGGCCGGTACGCTGAAGCTTTCTTT. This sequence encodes CASSLEGRYAEAFF.

CDR3 bases: TGTGCCAGCAGCTTGGACGGGGGGACTGAGCTGTTTTTT. Translated, it gives CASSLDGGTELFF. The rearrangement joins TRBV5-4 to TRBJ2-2; 7 bases are shared with TRBD2. The V and J ends lost 0 bases and 11 bases, in that order; junction bases with no gene match: 4. Germline values: CDR1 SGHNT, CDR2 YYREEE (reference sequence). This CDR3 is 13 amino acids long.

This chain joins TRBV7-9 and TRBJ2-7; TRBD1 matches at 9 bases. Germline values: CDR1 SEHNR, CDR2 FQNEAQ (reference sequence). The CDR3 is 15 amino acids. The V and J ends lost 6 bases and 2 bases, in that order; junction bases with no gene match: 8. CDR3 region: CASRDRGMVPYEQYV. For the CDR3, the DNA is TGTGCCAGCAGAGACAGGGGGATGGTGCCCTACGAGCAGTACGTC.

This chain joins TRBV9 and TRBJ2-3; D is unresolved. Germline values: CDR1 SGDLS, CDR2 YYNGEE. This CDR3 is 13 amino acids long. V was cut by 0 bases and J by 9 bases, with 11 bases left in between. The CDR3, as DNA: TGTGCCAGCAGCGTAGGAGGAGAAGGCACGCAGTATTTT. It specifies CASSVGGEGTQYF.

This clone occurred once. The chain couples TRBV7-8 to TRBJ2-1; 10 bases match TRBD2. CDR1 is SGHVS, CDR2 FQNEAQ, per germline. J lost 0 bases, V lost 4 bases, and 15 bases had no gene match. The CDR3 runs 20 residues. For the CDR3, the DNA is TGTGCCAGCAGCTACCCAGCGGTGGGTAGCGGGGGGCTCTCCTACAATGAGCAGTTCTTC. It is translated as CASSYPAVGSGGLSYNEQFF.